A single sample is the source of the 15 T cell receptor beta chains below, sequenced in a study of T cell repertoires in cytomegalovirus infection. These receptors have no identified antigens. TCRdb itself ran the reads through MiXCR, one entry per CDR3 protein. The table lists about 330,000 distinct CDR3 sequences, roughly a third of them singletons. The sequences come from cultured PBMCs, collected from culture after CMV antigen stimulation. The source is a human donor in good health (CMV status not recorded). Some clones in this sample may be carry-over from other donors' samples.

This clonotype was seen a few times. The genes are TRBV24-1 and TRBJ2-6, with D hard to call. V was trimmed by 4 bases and J by 4 bases, leaving 4 bases between them. Germline lookup yields CDR1 KGHDR and CDR2 SFDVKD. The CDR3 is 13 residues long. The CDR3 protein is CATSEGGANVLTF. As DNA, the CDR3 is TGTGCCACCAGTGAGGGGGGGGCCAACGTCCTGACTTTC.

The table lists this clonotype with a few counts. This chain connects TRBV7-2 to TRBJ1-2; D remains unclear. V lost 6 bases, J lost 4 bases, and 12 bases lay in between. Germline assignment: CDR1 SGHTA and CDR2 FQGNSA. The CDR3 loop spans 13 amino acids. The CDR3 spells CASSSSALYGYTF. For the CDR3, the DNA is TGTGCCAGCAGTTCATCAGCTCTCTATGGCTACACCTTC.

This clonotype was counted between two and nine times. Mismatch with germline at one junction end may stem from a read error. The chain carries TRBV7-7 and TRBJ2-2; maybe TRBD1 (6 bases). The CDR3 spans 15 residues. Per the germline V gene, CDR1 is SSHAT and CDR2 is FNYEAQ (reference sequence). CDR3 sequence reads: CASSAGTPNTGELFF. The CDR3 nucleotides read TGTGCTAGCAGCGCCGGGACACCGAACACCGGGGAGCTGTTTTTT.

J is TRBJ2-1 and V is TRBV28, with 9 bases that match TRBD2. The CDR3 length is 16 residues. Losses at the gene ends were 4 bases for V and 1 base for J; bases not matched to a gene: 5. The germline CDR1 and CDR2 sequences are MDHEN and SYDVKM. CDR3 DNA sequence: TGTGCCAGCAGTTCCACGACTAGCGGATCCTACAATGAGCAGTTCTTC. This codes for CASSSTTSGSYNEQFF.

This clonotype was counted a few times. The chain has TRBV7-9 and TRBJ2-1; 16 bases align to TRBD2. With V trimmed by 5 bases and J by 4 bases, 8 bases remained unmatched. CDR1 and CDR2 (germline): SEHNR, FQNEAQ (reference sequence). The CDR3 sequence is 18 residues long. For the CDR3, the DNA is TGTGCCAGCAGCGACCCGGGACTAGCGGGAGGGCCGTACAATGAGCAGTTCTTC. Translating it yields CASSDPGLAGGPYNEQFF.

This clonotype was counted only a few times. The chain is built from TRBV6-2 or TRBV6-3 and TRBJ2-5; the match to TRBD2 covers 13 bases. Losses at the gene ends were 8 bases for V and 3 bases for J; bases not matched to a gene: 3. Germline loops: CDR1 MNHEY, CDR2 SVGEGT. CDR3 size: 14 residues. The CDR3 is CASLGLAGEETQYF. DNA for the CDR3: TGTGCCAGCCTCGGACTAGCGGGAGAAGAGACCCAGTACTTC.

This sequence joins TRBV6-2 or TRBV6-3 and TRBJ1-1; D may be TRBD1 (6 bases). This CDR3 has 16 residues. Trimming stripped 2 bases from V and 3 bases from J, with 16 bases between. CDR1 and CDR2 from the germline V gene are MNHEY and SVGEGT. This CDR3 reads CASSYAQDSPDTEAFF. CDR3 sequence (DNA): TGTGCCAGCAGTTACGCCCAGGACAGTCCTGACACTGAAGCTTTCTTT.

The sample holds a few counts of this clonotype. The chain joins TRBV10-3 to TRBJ2-3, with D tentatively TRBD2 (6 bases). CDR3 length: 16 residues. Germline V gene data show CDR1 as ENHRY and CDR2 as SYGVKD. Trimming shortened V by 0 bases and J by 0 bases, and 10 bases separated the two germline ends. CDR3 sequence: CAISESVSGSTDTQYF. DNA for the CDR3: TGTGCCATCAGTGAGTCAGTTAGCGGAAGCACAGATACGCAGTATTTT.

In its sample, this clonotype was seen a few times. V usage is TRBV10-3 and J usage is TRBJ1-1; TRBD1 matches 9 bases. CDR1 is ENHRY, CDR2 SYGVKD, per germline. V lost 3 bases and J lost 3; bases outside the gene matches: 8. The CDR3 is 16 amino acids. Here the CDR3 reads CAISDSGTGMDTEAFF. The CDR3 bases are TGTGCCATCAGTGACTCCGGGACAGGGATGGACACTGAAGCTTTCTTT.

This clonotype was detected a few times. V usage is TRBV11-2 and J usage is TRBJ2-5; 7 bases align to TRBD1. V shed 3 bases, J shed 4 bases, and the junction held 11 bases outside the gene matches. CDR3 length: 16 amino acids. Per germline, CDR1 SGHAT and CDR2 FQNNGV. CDR3 residues: CASSFRGGVAPETQYF. The CDR3, as DNA: TGTGCCAGCAGCTTTCGAGGGGGCGTTGCCCCAGAGACCCAGTACTTC.

This clonotype was seen a few times. In DNA form, the CDR3 reads TGTGCCAGCAGCTTAAAAGGGACAGGTGAAAAACTGTTTTTT. It is translated as CASSLKGTGEKLFF. V usage is TRBV7-2 and J usage is TRBJ1-4; 8 bases line up with TRBD1. Losses at the gene ends were 2 bases for V and 7 bases for J; bases not matched to a gene: 3. The V gene's germline CDR1 is SGHTA and CDR2 FQGNSA. This CDR3 is 14 amino acids long.

This clonotype was seen more than once but under ten times. The J gene is TRBJ1-5, the V gene TRBV7-8; D is undetermined. The CDR3 consists of 15 residues. Germline CDR1 reads SGHVS; CDR2 reads FQNEAQ. V was clipped by 5 bases and J by 1 base, with 12 bases between them. DNA of the CDR3: TGTGCCAGCAGCCTACCGGGATGGAGCAATCAGCCCCAGCATTTT. Translated, it gives CASSLPGWSNQPQHF. The full variable domain, its missing parts supplied by reference TRBV7-8 and TRBJ1-5, is GAGVSQSPRYKVAKRGQDVALRCDPISGHVSLFWYQQALGQGPEFLTYFQNEAQLDKSGLPSDRFFAERPEGSVSTLKIQRTQQEDSAVYLCASSLPGWSNQPQHFGDGTRLSIL.

CDR3 DNA: TGTGCCAGCAGTTACTCGACGAACAGAGCCAATGAAGCTTTCTTT. Translated: CASSYSTNRANEAFF. The chain recombines TRBV6-6 with TRBJ1-1; D is unresolved. V was shortened by 0 bases and J by 7 bases, with 15 bases between the two germline ends. In germline, CDR1 is MNHNY, CDR2 SVGAGI (reference sequence). This CDR3 is built from 15 residues.

This chain links TRBV9 with TRBJ2-5, with TRBD2 matching 8 bases. CDR3 length: 14 amino acids. The junction had 5 bases not matched to a gene; V was cut back by 4 bases and J by 3 bases. The germline gives CDR1 SGDLS, CDR2 YYNGEE. The CDR3 nucleotides read TGTGCCAGCAGCCAGACTAGCGTGAAAGAGACCCAGTACTTC. Protein product: CASSQTSVKETQYF.

V and J are TRBV7-6 and TRBJ1-1; tentatively, D is TRBD1 (6 bases). Trimming removed 8 bases at V and 8 bases at J, with 12 bases between. CDR1 SGHVS and CDR2 FNYEAQ come from the germline V gene. The CDR3 contains 11 residues. The CDR3 here is CASQGNVEAFF. DNA for the CDR3: TGTGCCAGCCAGGGGAATGTAGAAGCTTTCTTT.